These 20 T cell receptor beta chains were all obtained from the same sample, sequenced in a study of blood T cell repertoires in COVID-19. TCRdb's copy holds only in-frame clones and misses some; the assay was immunoSEQ multiplex PCR. The repertoire holds nearly 110,000 clones, 88% seen once, with roughly 6.6% in the top ten. Sequencing was done on a sample of peripheral blood. All receptors come from a man over 45 with active or convalescent COVID-19.

This clone has just one count. The rearrangement joins TRBV6-6 to TRBJ2-7; 8 bases are a match to TRBD2. CDR3 length: 13 residues. Trimming cost V 0 bases and J 9 bases; bases outside gene matches: 4. Germline values: CDR1 MNHNY, CDR2 SVGAGI (reference sequence). The CDR3: CASSYSRGDLQYF. CDR3 DNA: TGTGCCAGCAGTTACTCGCGGGGGGACTTGCAGTACTTC.

A word on this clone: Because the CDR3's place on the DNA is in doubt, the DNA is left out and the CDR3 is given as listed by TCRdb. This rearrangement joins TRBV18 to TRBJ2-5; the D call in the table, TRBD1, was not verified against the DNA. A total of 24 residues make up the CDR3, ends included. CDR1 and CDR2 (germline): KGHSH, LQKENI. The CDR3 here is CASSPTEGQALVLRARHAAPTQYF.

This clone was picked up one time. V and J are TRBV28 and TRBJ2-5; 15 bases line up with TRBD2. The CDR3 covers 21 residues. V shed 5 bases and J 5 bases; nucleotides not matched to a gene: 21. Per germline, CDR1 MDHEN and CDR2 SYDVKM. The CDR3, as DNA: TGTGCCAGCAGTACGAAACTTAGTCCGGGACTAGCGGGAGGACAGCGGGAGACCCAGTACTTC. Translated: CASSTKLSPGLAGGQRETQYF.

CDR3 residues: CASSPTGTSGSSYNEQFF. The CDR3 region has the DNA TGTGCCAGCAGCCCAACCGGGACTAGCGGGAGCTCCTACAATGAGCAGTTCTTC. J is TRBJ2-1 and V is TRBV9; 14 positions match TRBD2. Looked up from germline, CDR1 is SGDLS and CDR2 is YYNGEE. V was clipped by 4 bases and J by 0 bases; unmatched bases: 6. The CDR3 sequence is 18 residues long.

The V and J genes are TRBV5-4 and TRBJ1-2; TRBD1 matches 11 bases. The CDR3 runs to 15 residues. Trimming removed 2 bases from V and 7 bases from J; junction bases left unmatched: 7. Germline V CDR1 and CDR2: SGHNT, YYREEE (reference sequence). The CDR3, as DNA: TGTGCCAGCAGCTTACGGACAGGGGGCGCAGGTGGCTACACCTTC. Translated, it gives CASSLRTGGAGGYTF.

To note about this clone: At the DNA level, this CDR3 is encoded by other sequences in the same sample as well. This sequence joins TRBV7-9 and TRBJ2-1, with D perhaps matching TRBD2 (5 bases). The CDR3 loop spans 15 amino acids. Germline loops: CDR1 SEHNR, CDR2 FQNEAQ (reference sequence). The V end was cut by 2 bases, the J end by 0 bases, with 8 bases between. CDR3 loop: CASSLRGSSYNEQFF. As DNA, the CDR3 is TGTGCCAGCAGCTTAAGAGGGAGCTCCTACAATGAGCAGTTCTTC.

The V call is TRBV12-3 or TRBV12-4, the J call TRBJ2-7, with a weak D call TRBD2 (5 bases). The ends were cut back, 6 bases at V and 2 bases at J, with 11 bases in the middle. CDR3 length equals 13 residues. This chain's CDR3 is CASRGVTTYEQYF. The CDR3 DNA is TGTGCCAGCAGGGGAGTCACAACCTACGAGCAGTACTTC.

This chain joins TRBV7-7 and TRBJ2-7; 7 bases match TRBD1. Germline V CDR1 and CDR2: SSHAT, FNYEAQ (reference sequence). J gave up 4 bases and V 5 bases, and 14 bases lay outside the gene matches. The CDR3 spans 16 residues. The chain's CDR3 is CASSPLVGQAAYEQYF. Written as DNA, the CDR3 is TGTGCCAGCAGCCCCTTGGTCGGACAGGCAGCATACGAGCAGTACTTC.

V and J are TRBV6-2 or TRBV6-3 and TRBJ2-3; the D is unclear. V shed 5 bases and J shed 3 bases, with 9 bases lying between them. The CDR3 length is 13 residues. Germline V CDR1 and CDR2: MNHEY, SVGEGT. CDR3 loop: CASSLQETDTQYF. The CDR3 DNA sequence: TGTGCCAGCAGTCTCCAAGAGACAGATACGCAGTATTTT.

This chain joins TRBV7-2 and TRBJ2-7, with 9 bases lining up with TRBD1. Germline CDR1 is SGHTA and CDR2 is FQGNSA. This CDR3 is 17 amino acids long. V was clipped by 6 bases and J by 5 bases; unmatched bases: 17. As DNA, the CDR3 is TGTGCCAGCAGTCTCGCGGGTTCGGGACAGGGTCTCCACGAGCAGTACTTC. Translating gives CASSLAGSGQGLHEQYF.

The V gene is TRBV28, the J gene TRBJ1-2; TRBD1 is a possible D gene (6 bases). V was cut by 5 bases and J by 6 bases, with 13 bases left in between. Germline V lookup: CDR1 MDHEN, CDR2 SYDVKM. This CDR3 comprises 13 residues. The CDR3 bases are TGTGCCAGCAGTAAGGGGGATCGGAATGGCTACACCTTC. Protein sequence: CASSKGDRNGYTF.

The gene calls are TRBV7-2 and TRBJ2-7, with D possibly being TRBD2 (6 bases). Between the trimmed V and J ends, which lost 8 bases and 6 bases, there was a span of 11 bases. The germline V gene encodes CDR1 SGHTA and CDR2 FQGNSA. The CDR3 is made up of 11 amino acids. This CDR3 reads CASSSVIEQYF. As DNA, the CDR3 is TGTGCCAGCTCTAGCGTAATCGAGCAGTACTTC.

The V gene is TRBV7-6, the J gene TRBJ1-1; 9 nucleotides align to TRBD1. Germline values: CDR1 SGHVS, CDR2 FNYEAQ. V shed 5 bases, J shed 5 bases, and the junction held 3 bases outside the gene matches. The length of the CDR3 is 13 residues. CDR3 sequence (DNA): TGTGCCAGCAGCCGACAGGGGGATACTGAAGCTTTCTTT. This sequence encodes CASSRQGDTEAFF.

This clone was seen a few times. This chain links TRBV28 with TRBJ1-3, with D possibly matching TRBD1 (6 bases). The CDR3 is made up of 15 amino acids. V shed 6 bases and J shed 0 bases, with 12 bases lying between them. The germline CDR1 and CDR2 sequences are MDHEN and SYDVKM. The DNA of the CDR3 is TGTGCCAGCAGCCTTACAGGGTTCTCTGGAAACACCATATATTTT. This gives the protein CASSLTGFSGNTIYF.

V is TRBV5-6 and J is TRBJ1-2, with 7 bases identical to TRBD1. V was clipped by 5 bases and J by 2 bases; unmatched bases: 3. This CDR3 contains 13 residues. The germline V gene has CDR1 SGHDT and CDR2 YYEEEE. The CDR3 loop is CASRVQGNYGYTF. In nucleotides, the CDR3 is TGTGCCAGCAGAGTACAGGGGAACTATGGCTACACCTTC.

This chain links TRBV6-2 or TRBV6-3 with TRBJ2-7, with D uncertain. Trimming shortened V by 3 bases and J by 2 bases, and 2 bases separated the two germline ends. Per germline, CDR1 MNHEY and CDR2 SVGEGT. This CDR3 is built from 11 residues. CDR3 loop: CASSYTYEQYF. Here the CDR3 DNA reads TGTGCCAGCAGTTATACCTACGAGCAGTACTTC.

CDR3 residues: CASSLWQGIQPQHF. In DNA, the CDR3 is TGTGCCAGTAGTTTGTGGCAGGGCATTCAGCCCCAGCATTTT. The genes are TRBV19 and TRBJ1-5, with D maybe TRBD1 (5 bases). The V end was cut by 5 bases, the J end by 6 bases, with 14 bases between. The CDR3 length is 14 residues. Germline V gives CDR1 LNHDA, CDR2 SQIVND (reference sequence).

The CDR3 reads CASSGAQKRGYTF. As DNA, the CDR3 is TGTGCCAGCTCAGGGGCCCAAAAGCGTGGCTACACCTTC. The chain carries TRBV18 and TRBJ1-2, with a weak D call TRBD1 (5 bases). The germline gives CDR1 KGHSH, CDR2 LQKENI. V was clipped by 5 bases and J by 7 bases, with 14 bases between them. CDR3 length: 13 amino acids.

The V and J genes are TRBV19 and TRBJ2-7, with 7 bases that match TRBD2. This CDR3 is built from 14 residues. Germline-derived CDR1 and CDR2 are LNHDA and SQIVND (reference sequence). The V segment lost 7 bases and the J segment 1 base; nucleotides outside the gene matches: 7. CDR3 nucleotides: TGTGCCAGTAAGCGGCTAGCGGATTCCTACGAGCAGTACTTC. This sequence encodes CASKRLADSYEQYF.

V and J are TRBV15 and TRBJ2-1; no clear D gene. The V gene lost 0 bases and the J gene lost 0 bases, with 9 bases spanning the gap. This CDR3 spans 16 amino acids. Germline values: CDR1 LNHNV, CDR2 YYDKDF (reference sequence). The CDR3 here is CATSRDSSSSYNEQFF. The DNA for the CDR3 is TGTGCCACCAGCAGAGATAGTAGCAGCTCCTACAATGAGCAGTTCTTC.